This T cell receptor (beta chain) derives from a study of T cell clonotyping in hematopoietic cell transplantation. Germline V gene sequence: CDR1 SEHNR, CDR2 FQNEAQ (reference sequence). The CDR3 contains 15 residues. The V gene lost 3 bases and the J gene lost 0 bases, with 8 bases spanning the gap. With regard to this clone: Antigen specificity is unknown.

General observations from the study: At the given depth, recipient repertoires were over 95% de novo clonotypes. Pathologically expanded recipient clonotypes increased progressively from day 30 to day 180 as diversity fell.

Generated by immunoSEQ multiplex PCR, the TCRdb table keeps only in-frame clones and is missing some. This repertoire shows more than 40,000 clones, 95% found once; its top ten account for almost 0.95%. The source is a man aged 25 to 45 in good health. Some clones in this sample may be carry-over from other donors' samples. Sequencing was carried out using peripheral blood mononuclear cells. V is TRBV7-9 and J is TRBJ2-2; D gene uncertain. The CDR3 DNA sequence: TGTGCCAGCAGCTTTGCAGCCCCGAACACCGGGGAGCTGTTTTTT. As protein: CASSFAAPNTGELFF.